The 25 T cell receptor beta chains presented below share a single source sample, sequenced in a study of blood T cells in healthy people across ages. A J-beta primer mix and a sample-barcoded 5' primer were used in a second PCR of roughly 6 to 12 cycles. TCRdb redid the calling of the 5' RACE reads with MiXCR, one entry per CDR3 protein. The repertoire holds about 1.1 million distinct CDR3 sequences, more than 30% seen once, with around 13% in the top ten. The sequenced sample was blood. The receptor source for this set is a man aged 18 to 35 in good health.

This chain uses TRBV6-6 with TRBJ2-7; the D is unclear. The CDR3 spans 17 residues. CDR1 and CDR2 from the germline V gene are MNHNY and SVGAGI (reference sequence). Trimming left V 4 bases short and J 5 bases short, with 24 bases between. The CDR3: CASSSPTQRPGANEQYF. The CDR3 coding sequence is TGTGCCAGCAGTTCACCCACCCAGCGCCCCGGTGCGAACGAGCAGTACTTC.

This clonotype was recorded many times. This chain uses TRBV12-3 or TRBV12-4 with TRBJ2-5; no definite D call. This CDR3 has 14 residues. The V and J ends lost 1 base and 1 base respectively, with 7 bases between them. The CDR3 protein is CASSLDSAQETQYF. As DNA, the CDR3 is TGTGCCAGCAGTTTAGACAGCGCCCAAGAGACCCAGTACTTC.

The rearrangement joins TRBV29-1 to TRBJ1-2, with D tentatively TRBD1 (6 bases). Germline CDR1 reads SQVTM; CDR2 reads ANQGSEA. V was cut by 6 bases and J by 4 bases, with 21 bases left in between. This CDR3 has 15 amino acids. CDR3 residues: CSVDRPAGRGYGYTF. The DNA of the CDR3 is TGCAGCGTCGACCGCCCGGCGGGCAGGGGCTATGGCTACACCTTC.

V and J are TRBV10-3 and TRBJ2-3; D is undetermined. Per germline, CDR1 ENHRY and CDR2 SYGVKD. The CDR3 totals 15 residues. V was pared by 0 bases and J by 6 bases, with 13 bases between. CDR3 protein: CAISESVVDEDTQYF. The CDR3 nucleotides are TGTGCCATCAGTGAGTCGGTGGTAGATGAGGATACGCAGTATTTT.

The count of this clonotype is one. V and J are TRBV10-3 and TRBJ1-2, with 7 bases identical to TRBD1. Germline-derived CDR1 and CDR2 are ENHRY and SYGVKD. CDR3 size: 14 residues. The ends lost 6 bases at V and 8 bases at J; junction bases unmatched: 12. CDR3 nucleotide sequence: TGTGCCATCAGCACAACGGACAGGATACAGGGCTACACCTTC. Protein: CAISTTDRIQGYTF.

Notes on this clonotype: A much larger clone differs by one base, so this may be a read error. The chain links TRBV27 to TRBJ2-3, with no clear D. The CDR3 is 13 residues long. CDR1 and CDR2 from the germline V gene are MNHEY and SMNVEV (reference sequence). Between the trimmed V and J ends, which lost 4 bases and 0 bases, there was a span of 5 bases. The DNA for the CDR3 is TGTGCCAGCAGTTCCCACAGCACAGATACGCAGTATTTT. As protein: CASSSHSTDTQYF.

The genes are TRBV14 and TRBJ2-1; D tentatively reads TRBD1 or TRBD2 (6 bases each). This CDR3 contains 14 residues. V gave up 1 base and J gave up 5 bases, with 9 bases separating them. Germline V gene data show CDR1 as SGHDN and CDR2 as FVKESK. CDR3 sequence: CASSQVGGHNEQFF. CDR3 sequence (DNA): TGTGCCAGCAGCCAAGTTGGGGGGCACAATGAGCAGTTCTTC.

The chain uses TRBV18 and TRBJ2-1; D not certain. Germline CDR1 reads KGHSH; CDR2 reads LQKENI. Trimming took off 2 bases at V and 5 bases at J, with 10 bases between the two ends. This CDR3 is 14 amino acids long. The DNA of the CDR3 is TGTGCCAGCTCACCAGAACGGTTTAACAATGAGCAGTTCTTC. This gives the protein CASSPERFNNEQFF.

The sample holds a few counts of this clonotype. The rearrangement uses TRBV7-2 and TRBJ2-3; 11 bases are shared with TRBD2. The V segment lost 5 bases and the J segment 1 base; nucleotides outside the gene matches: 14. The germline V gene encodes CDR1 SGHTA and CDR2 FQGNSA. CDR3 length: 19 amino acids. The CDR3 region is CASSLRSVAGGGRTDTQYF. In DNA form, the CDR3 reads TGTGCCAGCAGCCTACGTTCAGTAGCGGGGGGGGGTCGCACAGATACGCAGTATTTT.

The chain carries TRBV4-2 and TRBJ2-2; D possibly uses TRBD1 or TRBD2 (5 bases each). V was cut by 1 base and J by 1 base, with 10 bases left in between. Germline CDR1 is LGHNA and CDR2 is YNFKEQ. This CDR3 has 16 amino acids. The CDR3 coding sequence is TGTGCCAGCAGCCAAGTGGGGGTGGGGAACACCGGGGAGCTGTTTTTT. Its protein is CASSQVGVGNTGELFF.

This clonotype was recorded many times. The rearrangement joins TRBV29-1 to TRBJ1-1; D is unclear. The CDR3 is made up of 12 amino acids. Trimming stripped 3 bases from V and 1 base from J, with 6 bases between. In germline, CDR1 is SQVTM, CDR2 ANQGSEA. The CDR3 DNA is TGCAGCGTTGACCGAGAGAACACTGAAGCTTTCTTT. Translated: CSVDRENTEAFF.

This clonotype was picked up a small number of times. CDR3 DNA: TGTGCCAGCAGGACAAACAGGGGGCCGTCGCGTGGCTACACCTTC. Translating it yields CASRTNRGPSRGYTF. J is TRBJ1-2 and V is TRBV11-2; 9 positions agree with TRBD1. This CDR3 is 15 amino acids long. With V trimmed by 6 bases and J by 7 bases, 12 bases remained unmatched. The germline CDR1 and CDR2 sequences are SGHAT and FQNNGV.

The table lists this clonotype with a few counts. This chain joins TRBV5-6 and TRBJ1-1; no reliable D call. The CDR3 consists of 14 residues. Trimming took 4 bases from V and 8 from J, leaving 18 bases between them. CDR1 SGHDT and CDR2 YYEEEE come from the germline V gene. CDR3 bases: TGTGCCAGCAGCCAAGGTACCAGCTCTCCCGAAGCTTTCTTT. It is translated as CASSQGTSSPEAFF.

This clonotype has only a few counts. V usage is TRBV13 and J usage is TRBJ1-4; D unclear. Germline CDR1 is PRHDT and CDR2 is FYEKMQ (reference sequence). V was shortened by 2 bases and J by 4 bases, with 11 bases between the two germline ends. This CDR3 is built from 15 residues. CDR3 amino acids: CASSLTEIDNEKLFF. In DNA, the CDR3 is TGTGCCAGCAGCTTAACAGAAATTGATAATGAAAAACTGTTTTTT.

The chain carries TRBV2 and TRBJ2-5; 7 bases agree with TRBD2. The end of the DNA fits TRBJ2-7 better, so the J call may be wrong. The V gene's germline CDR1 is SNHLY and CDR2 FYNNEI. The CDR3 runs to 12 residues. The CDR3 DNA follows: TGTGCCAGCGGGGGGGGGTTATACGAGCAGTACTTC. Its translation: CASGGGLYEQYF.

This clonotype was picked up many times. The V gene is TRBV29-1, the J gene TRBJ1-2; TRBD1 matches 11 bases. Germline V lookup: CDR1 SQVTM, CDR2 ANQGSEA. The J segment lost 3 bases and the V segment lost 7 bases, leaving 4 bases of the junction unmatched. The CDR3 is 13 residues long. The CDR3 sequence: CSAGQGADYGYTF. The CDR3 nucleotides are TGCAGCGCTGGACAGGGGGCAGACTATGGCTACACCTTC.

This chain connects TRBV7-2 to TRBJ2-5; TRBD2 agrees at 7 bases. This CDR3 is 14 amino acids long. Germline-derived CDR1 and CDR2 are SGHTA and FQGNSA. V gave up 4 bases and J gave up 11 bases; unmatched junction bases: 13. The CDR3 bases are TGTGCCAGCAGCTGGGGGGGGGGTTACAATGAGCAGTACTTC. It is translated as CASSWGGGYNEQYF.

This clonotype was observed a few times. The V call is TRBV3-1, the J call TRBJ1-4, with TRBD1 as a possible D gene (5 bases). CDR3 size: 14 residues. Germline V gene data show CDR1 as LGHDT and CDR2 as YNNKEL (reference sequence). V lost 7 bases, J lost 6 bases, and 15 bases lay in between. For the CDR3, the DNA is TGTGCCAGCATGGCCGGGACCCAGGATGAAAAACTGTTTTTT. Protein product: CASMAGTQDEKLFF.

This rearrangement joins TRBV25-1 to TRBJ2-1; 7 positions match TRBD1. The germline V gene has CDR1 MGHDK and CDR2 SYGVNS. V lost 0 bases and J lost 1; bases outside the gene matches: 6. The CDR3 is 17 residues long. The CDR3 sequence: CASSEYPTGNSYNEQFF. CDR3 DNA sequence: TGTGCCAGCAGTGAATATCCGACAGGGAATTCCTACAATGAGCAGTTCTTC.

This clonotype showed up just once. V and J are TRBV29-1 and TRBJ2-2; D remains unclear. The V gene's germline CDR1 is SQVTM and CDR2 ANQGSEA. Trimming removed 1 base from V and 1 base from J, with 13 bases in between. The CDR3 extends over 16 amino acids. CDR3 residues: CSVEVSRHRNTGELFF. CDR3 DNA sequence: TGCAGCGTTGAAGTCTCGAGACACCGGAACACCGGGGAGCTGTTTTTT.

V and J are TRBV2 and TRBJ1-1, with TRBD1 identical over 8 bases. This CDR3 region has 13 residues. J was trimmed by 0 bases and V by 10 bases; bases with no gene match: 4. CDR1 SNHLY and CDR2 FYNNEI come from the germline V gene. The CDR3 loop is CATGTGMNTEAFF. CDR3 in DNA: TGTGCCACGGGGACAGGAATGAACACTGAAGCTTTCTTT.

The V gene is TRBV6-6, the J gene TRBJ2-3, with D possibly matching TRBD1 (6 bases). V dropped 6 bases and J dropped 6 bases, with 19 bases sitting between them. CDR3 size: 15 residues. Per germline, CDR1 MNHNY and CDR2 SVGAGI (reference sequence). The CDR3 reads CASRDLAGTGDTQYF. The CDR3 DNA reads TGTGCCAGCAGAGACCTGGCCGGCACAGGGGATACGCAGTATTTT.

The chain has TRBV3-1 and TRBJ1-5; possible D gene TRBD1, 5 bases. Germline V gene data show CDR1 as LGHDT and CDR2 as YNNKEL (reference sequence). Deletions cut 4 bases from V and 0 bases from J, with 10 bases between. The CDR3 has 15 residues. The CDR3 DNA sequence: TGTGCCAGCAGCCCAGGGTACATTAGCAATCAGCCCCAGCATTTT. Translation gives CASSPGYISNQPQHF.

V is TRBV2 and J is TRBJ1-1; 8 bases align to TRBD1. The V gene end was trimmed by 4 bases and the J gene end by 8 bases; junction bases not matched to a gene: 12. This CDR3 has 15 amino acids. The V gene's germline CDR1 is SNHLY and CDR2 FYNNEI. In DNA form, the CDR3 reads TGTGCCAGCAGTGGAGGAGGACAGGGCAGGGTGGAAGCTTTCTTT. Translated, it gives CASSGGGQGRVEAFF.

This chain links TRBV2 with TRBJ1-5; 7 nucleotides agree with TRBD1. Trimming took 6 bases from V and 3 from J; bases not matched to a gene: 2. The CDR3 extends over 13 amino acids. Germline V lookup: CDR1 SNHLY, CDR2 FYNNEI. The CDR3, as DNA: TGTGCCAGCAGAGGGACAGACAATCAGCCCCAGCATTTT. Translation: CASRGTDNQPQHF.